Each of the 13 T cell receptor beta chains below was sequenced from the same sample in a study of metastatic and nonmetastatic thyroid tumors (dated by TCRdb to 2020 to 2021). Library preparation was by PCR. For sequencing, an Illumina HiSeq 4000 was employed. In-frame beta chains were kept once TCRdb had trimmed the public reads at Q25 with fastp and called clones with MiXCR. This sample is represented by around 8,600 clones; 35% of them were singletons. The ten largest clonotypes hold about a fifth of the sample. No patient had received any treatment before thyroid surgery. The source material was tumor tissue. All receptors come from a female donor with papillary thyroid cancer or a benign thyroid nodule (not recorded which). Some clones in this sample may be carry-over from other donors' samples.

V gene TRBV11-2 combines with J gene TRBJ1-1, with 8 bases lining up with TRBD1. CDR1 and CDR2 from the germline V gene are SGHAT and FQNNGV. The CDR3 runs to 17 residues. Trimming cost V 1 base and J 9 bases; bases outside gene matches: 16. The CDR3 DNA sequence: TGTGCCAGCAGCTTAGGAGGGACAGGTACTCATGGATCCCAAGCTTTCTTT. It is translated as CASSLGGTGTHGSQAFF. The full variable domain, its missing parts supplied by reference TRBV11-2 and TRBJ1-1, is EAGVAQSPRYKIIEKRQSVAFWCNPISGHATLYWYQQILGQGPKLLIQFQNNGVVDDSQLPKDRFSAERLKGVDSTLKIQPAKLEDSAVYLCASSLGGTGTHGSQAFFGQGTRLTVV.

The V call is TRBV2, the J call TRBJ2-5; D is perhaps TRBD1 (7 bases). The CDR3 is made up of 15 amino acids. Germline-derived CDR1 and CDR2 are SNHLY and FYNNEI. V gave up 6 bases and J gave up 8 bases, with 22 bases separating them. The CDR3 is CASRPRQGARDTQYF. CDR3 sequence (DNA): TGTGCCAGCAGGCCAAGACAGGGTGCGCGGGATACCCAGTACTTC.

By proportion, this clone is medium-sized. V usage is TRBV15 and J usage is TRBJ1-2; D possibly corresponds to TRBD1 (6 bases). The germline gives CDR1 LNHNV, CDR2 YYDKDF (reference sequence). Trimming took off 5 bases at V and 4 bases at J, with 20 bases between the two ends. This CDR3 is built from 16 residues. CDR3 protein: CATSPRASDRIYGYTF. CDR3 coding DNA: TGTGCCACCAGCCCACGAGCCTCTGACAGGATCTATGGCTACACCTTC.

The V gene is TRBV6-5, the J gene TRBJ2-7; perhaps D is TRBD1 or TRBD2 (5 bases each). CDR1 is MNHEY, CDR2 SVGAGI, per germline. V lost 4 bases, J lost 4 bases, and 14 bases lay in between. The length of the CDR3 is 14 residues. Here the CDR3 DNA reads TGTGCCAGCAGTTCCCCGGGACGCCCTTACGAGCAGTACTTC. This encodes CASSSPGRPYEQYF.

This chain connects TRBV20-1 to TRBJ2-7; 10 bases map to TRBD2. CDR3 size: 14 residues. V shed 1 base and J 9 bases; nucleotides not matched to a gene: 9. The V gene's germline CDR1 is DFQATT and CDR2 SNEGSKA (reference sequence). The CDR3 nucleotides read TGCAGTGCTAGAGTATTAGCGGGAGGCTTACGGCAGTACTTC. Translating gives CSARVLAGGLRQYF.

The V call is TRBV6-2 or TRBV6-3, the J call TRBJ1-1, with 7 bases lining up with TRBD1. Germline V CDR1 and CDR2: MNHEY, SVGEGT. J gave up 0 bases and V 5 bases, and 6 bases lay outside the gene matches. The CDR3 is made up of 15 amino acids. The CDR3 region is CASSPRTGLNTEAFF. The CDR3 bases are TGTGCCAGCAGTCCCCGGACAGGTTTGAACACTGAAGCTTTCTTT.

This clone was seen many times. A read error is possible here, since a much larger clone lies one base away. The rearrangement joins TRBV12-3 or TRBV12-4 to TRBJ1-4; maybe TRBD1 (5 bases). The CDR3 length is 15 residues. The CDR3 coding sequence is TGTGCCAGCAGTTTAGTGGGGCTAACTAATGAAAAACTGGTTTTT. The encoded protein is CASSLVGLTNEKLVF.

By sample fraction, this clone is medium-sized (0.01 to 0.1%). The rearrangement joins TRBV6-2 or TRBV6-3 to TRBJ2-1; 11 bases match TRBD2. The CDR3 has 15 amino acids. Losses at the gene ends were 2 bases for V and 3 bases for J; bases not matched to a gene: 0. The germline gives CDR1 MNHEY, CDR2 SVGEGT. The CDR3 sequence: CASSYGLAGYNEQFF. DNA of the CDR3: TGTGCCAGCAGTTACGGACTAGCGGGCTACAATGAGCAGTTCTTC.

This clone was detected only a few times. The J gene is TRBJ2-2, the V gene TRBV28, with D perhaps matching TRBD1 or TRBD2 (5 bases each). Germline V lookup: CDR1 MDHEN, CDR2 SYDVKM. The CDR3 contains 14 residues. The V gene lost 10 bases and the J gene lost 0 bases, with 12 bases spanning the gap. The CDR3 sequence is CATTGTSNTGELFF. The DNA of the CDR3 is TGTGCCACCACCGGGACCTCGAACACCGGGGAGCTGTTTTTT.

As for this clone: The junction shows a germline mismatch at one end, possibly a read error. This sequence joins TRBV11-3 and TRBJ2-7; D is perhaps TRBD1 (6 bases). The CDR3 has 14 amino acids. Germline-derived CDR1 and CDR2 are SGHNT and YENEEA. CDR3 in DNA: TGTGCCAGCAGCAACACAGGGAACTCCTACGATCAGTACTTC. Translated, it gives CASSNTGNSYDQYF. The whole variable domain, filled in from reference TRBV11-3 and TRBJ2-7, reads EAGVVQSPRYKIIEKKQPVAFWCNPISGHNTLYWYLQNLGQGPELLIRYENEEAVDDSQLPKDRFSAERLKGVDSTLKIQPAELGDSAVYLCASSNTGNSYDQYFGPGTRLTVT.

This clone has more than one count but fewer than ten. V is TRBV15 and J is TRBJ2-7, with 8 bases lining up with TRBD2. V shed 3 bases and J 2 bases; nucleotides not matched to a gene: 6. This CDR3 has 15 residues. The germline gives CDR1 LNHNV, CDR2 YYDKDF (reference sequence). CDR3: CATSSRTSWTYEQYF. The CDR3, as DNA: TGTGCCACCAGCAGTCGGACTAGCTGGACCTACGAGCAGTACTTC.

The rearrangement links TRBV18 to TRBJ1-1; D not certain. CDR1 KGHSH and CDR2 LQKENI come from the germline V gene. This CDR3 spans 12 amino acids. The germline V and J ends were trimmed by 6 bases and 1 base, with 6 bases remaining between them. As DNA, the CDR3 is TGTGCCAGCTCGTCCAGGAACACTGAAGCTTTCTTT. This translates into CASSSRNTEAFF.

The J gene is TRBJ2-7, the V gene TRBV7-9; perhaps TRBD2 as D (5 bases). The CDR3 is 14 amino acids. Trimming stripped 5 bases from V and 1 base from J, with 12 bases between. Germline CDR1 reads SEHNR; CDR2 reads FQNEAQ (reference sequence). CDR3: CASSQETGSYEQYF. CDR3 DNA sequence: TGTGCCAGCAGCCAAGAAACGGGATCCTACGAGCAGTACTTC.